These 15 T cell receptor beta chains were sequenced from one sample in a study of blood T cell repertoires in COVID-19. Sequenced by immunoSEQ multiplex PCR; TCRdb stores in-frame clones only, minus some. The profile shows tens of thousands of clones, around 90% of them singletons. Sequencing was carried out using peripheral blood. Receptors originate from a woman aged 80 or over with acute or convalescent COVID-19.

In its sample, this clone was seen once. In nucleotides, the CDR3 is TGTGCCAGCAGCCTCGCAGGGGGGTGGAACACCGGGGAGCTGTTTTTT. Translated, it gives CASSLAGGWNTGELFF. The V and J genes are TRBV7-2 and TRBJ2-2; a possible D gene is TRBD1 (7 bases). V lost 5 bases to trimming and J lost 1 base, with 14 bases between them. This CDR3 is 16 amino acids long. Germline values: CDR1 SGHTA, CDR2 FQGNSA.

The V gene is TRBV3-1 (or the pseudogene TRBV3-2), the J gene TRBJ2-1; D remains ambiguous. V lost 6 bases and J lost 4, with 4 bases in between. This CDR3 is built from 11 residues. Germline lookup yields CDR1 LGHDT and CDR2 YNNKEL (reference sequence). The DNA of the CDR3 is TGTGCCAGCAGTAATTACAATGAGCAGTTCTTC. This sequence encodes CASSNYNEQFF.

The J gene is TRBJ2-7, the V gene TRBV10-3; 7 nucleotides agree with TRBD2. The V gene end was trimmed by 4 bases and the J gene end by 6 bases; junction bases not matched to a gene: 9. The germline V gene has CDR1 ENHRY and CDR2 SYGVKD. The CDR3 spans 14 residues. CDR3 DNA: TGTGCCATCAGTGGAGGTCGGGCGGGGGTCGAGCAGTACTTC. Translated, it gives CAISGGRAGVEQYF.

The V and J genes are TRBV21-1 and TRBJ2-4; the table's D gene call, TRBD2, was not cross checked with the DNA. TRBV21-1 is a pseudogene. The CDR3 has 18 residues. CDR3 amino acids: CASSKERSRRGKKDIQYF. CDR3 DNA sequence: TGTGCCAGCAGCAAAGAAAGGAGCCGGCGGGGCAAAAAAGACATTCAGTACTTC.

The chain couples TRBV5-1 to TRBJ2-1; 11 positions match TRBD2. The J segment lost 3 bases and the V segment lost 0 bases, leaving 8 bases of the junction unmatched. The V gene's germline CDR1 is SGHRS and CDR2 YFSETQ. This CDR3 is 18 amino acids long. CDR3 nucleotide sequence: TGCGCCAGCAGCTTGGTCTCTAGCGGGAGGAGGGGCTACAATGAGCAGTTCTTC. This sequence encodes CASSLVSSGRRGYNEQFF.

The chain recombines TRBV4-1 with TRBJ2-3; 7 bases are a match to TRBD2. Germline CDR1 MGHRA, CDR2 YSYEKL. The CDR3 is 16 residues long. With V trimmed by 4 bases and J by 0 bases, 7 bases remained unmatched. The CDR3 sequence is CASSLGGSLSTDTQYF. The DNA of the CDR3 is TGCGCCAGCAGCCTGGGCGGGAGTTTAAGCACAGATACGCAGTATTTT.

The chain combines TRBV7-3 with TRBJ2-1; D call uncertain. V dropped 2 bases and J dropped 0 bases, with 11 bases sitting between them. The CDR3 extends over 16 amino acids. Germline V CDR1 and CDR2: SGHTA, FQGTGA. CDR3 in DNA: TGTGCCAGCAGCTTATTGGCCGCCAGCTCCTACAATGAGCAGTTCTTC. This encodes CASSLLAASSYNEQFF.

This clone appeared a single time. The CDR3 DNA reads TGTGCCAGCAGTGAAGGAGGGTTCTGGGCCAACGTCCTGACTTTC. Protein sequence: CASSEGGFWANVLTF. The chain is built from TRBV6-1 and TRBJ2-6, with D tentatively TRBD2 (5 bases). The V gene lost 1 base and the J gene lost 5 bases, with 9 bases spanning the gap. From germline, CDR1 is MNHNS and CDR2 SASEGT. The CDR3 contains 15 residues.

In its sample, this clone was seen a few times. V and J are TRBV11-2 and TRBJ2-2, with no clear D. The germline V gene has CDR1 SGHAT and CDR2 FQNNGV. The CDR3 contains 14 residues. Trimming shortened V by 5 bases and J by 4 bases, and 11 bases separated the two germline ends. CDR3 sequence: CASSRNYPTGELFF. CDR3 in DNA: TGTGCCAGCAGCCGAAACTACCCCACCGGGGAGCTGTTTTTT.

DNA of the CDR3: TGCAGCGTCATACAAGGACAGAGCTTTATGAACACTGAAGCTTTCTTT. Residues: CSVIQGQSFMNTEAFF. This rearrangement joins TRBV29-1 to TRBJ1-1, with a possible D match to TRBD1 (6 bases). Germline V gene data show CDR1 as SQVTM and CDR2 as ANQGSEA. This CDR3 is built from 16 residues. V was shortened by 6 bases and J by 0 bases, with 20 bases between the two germline ends. The full variable domain, completed using reference TRBV29-1 and TRBJ1-1, is SAVISQKPSRDICQRGTSLTIQCQVDSQVTMMFWYRQQPGQSLTLIATANQGSEATYESGFVIDKFPISRPNLTFSTLTVSNMSPEDSSIYLCSVIQGQSFMNTEAFFGQGTRLTVV.

The chain combines TRBV6-5 with TRBJ1-2; the match to TRBD1 covers 8 bases. V was pared by 6 bases and J by 5 bases, with 8 bases of the junction left unmatched. CDR1 and CDR2 (germline): MNHEY, SVGAGI. There are 14 residues in the CDR3. DNA for the CDR3: TGTGCCAGCAGCAAGGACAGGGCGACGTATGGCTACACCTTC. It codes for CASSKDRATYGYTF.

The J gene is TRBJ1-2, the V gene TRBV4-1; TRBD1 matches at 8 bases. The CDR3 consists of 16 residues. Germline trimming cut 0 bases from V and 6 bases from J; bases unmatched to any gene: 9. In germline, CDR1 is MGHRA, CDR2 YSYEKL. CDR3 region: CASSQEGVRQGHGYTF. The CDR3, as DNA: TGCGCCAGCAGCCAAGAAGGGGTCAGACAGGGGCATGGCTACACCTTC.

This clone has a handful of counts. The chain has TRBV5-6 and TRBJ2-7; D is possibly TRBD1 (5 bases). There are 13 residues in the CDR3. Trimming shortened V by 0 bases and J by 3 bases, and 7 bases separated the two germline ends. Germline CDR1 reads SGHDT; CDR2 reads YYEEEE. The CDR3 DNA reads TGTGCCAGCAGCTTGGCAGGGCGCTACGAGCAGTACTTC. It encodes CASSLAGRYEQYF.

Concerning this clone: Other DNA variants within this sample encode the same CDR3. V gene TRBV11-1 combines with J gene TRBJ2-5; D is possibly TRBD1 (5 bases). V lost 1 base and J 5 bases, leaving 8 bases between the germline ends. CDR1 and CDR2 (germline): SGHAT, FQDESV (reference sequence). This CDR3 comprises 13 residues. CDR3 nucleotides: TGTGCCAGCAGCTTAGTCGCAGGGGAGACCCAGTACTTC. Its translation is CASSLVAGETQYF.

This rearrangement joins TRBV7-2 to TRBJ2-1; D gene unclear. Germline values: CDR1 SGHTA, CDR2 FQGNSA. This CDR3 is 14 amino acids long. Deletions cut 1 base from V and 5 bases from J, with 9 bases between. In DNA, the CDR3 is TGTGCCAGCAGCTTAGGGCAGGTCAACAATGAGCAGTTCTTC. The encoded protein is CASSLGQVNNEQFF.